The 10 T cell receptor beta chains below come from one sample, sequenced in a study of cytomegalovirus exposure and HLA in healthy donors. This PCR relied on a set of 60 Vbeta primers and 13 Jbeta primers. Clones were sequenced by immunoSEQ multiplex PCR, and TCRdb holds only the in-frame ones, with some missing. The table shows 85,000 to 100,000 clones, with 60% to 80% occurring only once. Specimen: PBMCs. All receptors come from a woman aged 25 to 39 in good health and CMV-seronegative.

This chain links TRBV6-6 with TRBJ2-2; TRBD2 might be the D (5 bases). Trimming cost V 7 bases and J 4 bases, with 16 bases left between them. In germline, CDR1 is MNHNY, CDR2 SVGAGI (reference sequence). CDR3 length equals 15 residues. The CDR3 DNA reads TGTGCCAGCACCCGGTCGAGTGGGAGCACCGGGGAGCTGTTTTTT. Protein: CASTRSSGSTGELFF.

This clone has only a few counts. The V and J genes are TRBV28 and TRBJ2-7; 7 positions match TRBD1. This CDR3 contains 15 residues. Germline trimming cut 8 bases from V and 0 bases from J; bases unmatched to any gene: 10. Germline V lookup: CDR1 MDHEN, CDR2 SYDVKM. In DNA, the CDR3 is TGTGCCAGCGGCCCCGGGACAGTGGACTCCTACGAGCAGTACTTC. Its translation: CASGPGTVDSYEQYF.

V usage is TRBV4-3 and J usage is TRBJ2-7, with 12 bases that match TRBD2. The CDR3 length is 15 residues. Unmatched junction bases numbered 4, after V lost 4 bases and J lost 3 bases. Germline CDR1 reads LGHNA; CDR2 reads YSLEER. The DNA of the CDR3 is TGCGCCAGCAGCCGTCTAGCGGGAGGGAGCTACGAGCAGTACTTC. It codes for CASSRLAGGSYEQYF.

This clone was seen a handful of times. The rearrangement joins TRBV4-3 to TRBJ1-1, with D perhaps TRBD1 (5 bases). The V end lost 8 bases, the J end lost 4 bases, and 14 bases lay between the germline ends. Germline values: CDR1 LGHNA, CDR2 YSLEER. The CDR3 is 13 residues long. CDR3 sequence: CASAEGVGTEAFF. The CDR3 region has the DNA TGCGCCAGCGCAGAAGGGGTCGGCACTGAAGCTTTCTTT.

The chain has TRBV27 and TRBJ2-7; weak D call: TRBD1 (5 bases). The V end was cut by 3 bases, the J end by 7 bases, with 16 bases between. The V gene's germline CDR1 is MNHEY and CDR2 SMNVEV (reference sequence). The CDR3 length is 14 residues. In DNA form, the CDR3 reads TGTGCCAGCAGTTTCGGACAAGGGATAAGGGAGCAGTACTTC. It yields the protein CASSFGQGIREQYF.

V usage is TRBV6-6 and J usage is TRBJ1-6, with D hard to call. Germline assignment: CDR1 MNHNY and CDR2 SVGAGI (reference sequence). V was cut by 6 bases and J by 0 bases, with 12 bases left in between. The CDR3 runs to 16 residues. The CDR3 sequence is CASRPWSSSYNSPLHF. Written as DNA, the CDR3 is TGTGCCAGCAGACCCTGGAGTAGCTCCTATAATTCACCCCTCCACTTT.

J is TRBJ1-2 and V is TRBV7-9; D remains unclear. Per the germline V gene, CDR1 is SEHNR and CDR2 is FQNEAQ (reference sequence). V lost 8 bases to trimming and J lost 6 bases, with 10 bases between them. The CDR3 runs to 11 residues. CDR3 loop: CASLGGHGYTF. CDR3 DNA: TGTGCCAGCCTCGGCGGGCATGGCTACACCTTC. Full variable domain (outside the CDR3, taken from reference TRBV7-9 and TRBJ1-2): DTGVSQNPRHKITKRGQNVTFRCDPISEHNRLYWYRQTLGQGPEFLTYFQNEAQLEKSRLLSDRFSAERPKGSFSTLEIQRTEQGDSAMYLCASLGGHGYTFGSGTRLTVV.

This clone was detected a few times. The rearrangement joins TRBV7-9 to TRBJ2-7; D possibly corresponds to TRBD1 (6 bases). V was shortened by 5 bases and J by 0 bases, with 17 bases between the two germline ends. Germline V gene lookup returns CDR1 SEHNR and CDR2 FQNEAQ (reference sequence). The CDR3 totals 16 residues. The CDR3 nucleotides read TGTGCCAGCAGCGGACAGACAGGTTTGAGCTCCTACGAGCAGTACTTC. Translating gives CASSGQTGLSSYEQYF.

This chain joins TRBV9 and TRBJ2-2; TRBD1 matches at 10 bases. This CDR3 has 15 amino acids. The V segment lost 0 bases and the J segment 6 bases; nucleotides outside the gene matches: 2. Germline V lookup: CDR1 SGDLS, CDR2 YYNGEE. For the CDR3, the DNA is TGTGCCAGCAGCGTAGGAGACAGGGGGCCCGGGGAGCTGTTTTTT. It codes for CASSVGDRGPGELFF.

The genes are TRBV6-5 and TRBJ1-4; D gene ambiguous. This CDR3 region has 14 residues. Germline V CDR1 and CDR2: MNHEY, SVGAGI. V was clipped by 6 bases and J by 7 bases, with 15 bases between them. The CDR3 sequence is CASRNPSGIEKLFF. The DNA of the CDR3 is TGTGCCAGCAGGAACCCCAGCGGTATTGAAAAACTGTTTTTT.